The rows below give T cell receptor beta chains drawn from one sample of a study of CD8 T cells in Susac syndrome. TCRdb itself ran the immunoSEQ multiplex PCR reads through MiXCR, one entry per CDR3 protein. The top ten hold about 0.093% of the sample, which has 180,000 or so distinct CDR3 sequences, approximately 96% seen once. The sequenced sample consisted of CD4+ T cells from PBMCs. These receptors originate from a human donor with multiple sclerosis. The CDR3 runs from the conserved cysteine through the conserved F or W. Fields, in order: CDR3 length, J gene, V gene, clone size, D gene, CDR3 protein, CDR3 DNA. A D gene is named only where the DNA matches it firmly. The size field is filled for only some rows; it gives once, few, many or a size class.

len: 13
j_gene: TRBJ1-5
v_gene: TRBV29-1
abundance: .
d_gene: .
CDR3aa: CSVQGESNQPQHF
CDR3nt: TGCAGCGTTCAGGGTGAGAGCAATCAGCCCCAGCATTTT

len: 16
j_gene: TRBJ2-3
v_gene: TRBV5-1
abundance: .
d_gene: TRBD2
CDR3aa: CASSKGDWREGDTQYF
CDR3nt: TGCGCCAGCAGTAAAGGGGACTGGAGGGAGGGGGATACGCAGTATTTT

len: 13
j_gene: TRBJ1-4
v_gene: TRBV19
abundance: .
d_gene: TRBD1
CDR3aa: CASSIGQGEKLFF
CDR3nt: TGTGCCAGTAGTATCGGACAGGGCGAAAAACTGTTTTTT

len: 14
j_gene: TRBJ1-1
v_gene: TRBV5-1
abundance: .
d_gene: TRBD1
CDR3aa: CASSRTGTGGEAFF
CDR3nt: TGCGCCAGCAGCCGGACCGGGACAGGGGGTGAAGCTTTCTTT

len: 15
j_gene: TRBJ2-1
v_gene: TRBV12-3/TRBV12-4
abundance: .
d_gene: TRBD1
CDR3aa: CASSRRGTGSNEQFF
CDR3nt: TGTGCCAGCAGCCGCCGCGGGACAGGCAGCAATGAGCAGTTCTTC

len: 13
j_gene: TRBJ1-6
v_gene: TRBV3-1
abundance: .
d_gene: .
CDR3aa: CASSQGPFSPLHF
CDR3nt: TGTGCCAGCAGCCAGGGGCCGTTTTCACCCCTCCACTTT

len: 14
j_gene: TRBJ1-1
v_gene: TRBV12-5
abundance: .
d_gene: TRBD1
CDR3aa: CASEPTTGGTEAFF
CDR3nt: TGTGCTAGTGAACCCACTACAGGGGGCACTGAAGCTTTCTTT

len: 13
j_gene: TRBJ1-1
v_gene: TRBV7-9
abundance: .
d_gene: .
CDR3aa: CASSLEQGTEAFF
CDR3nt: TGTGCCAGCAGCTTAGAGCAAGGGACTGAAGCTTTCTTT

len: 18
j_gene: TRBJ2-1
v_gene: TRBV6-2/TRBV6-3
abundance: .
d_gene: TRBD2
CDR3aa: CASSPSGPGLAGHNEQFF
CDR3nt: TGTGCCAGCAGCCCGTCTGGTCCGGGACTAGCGGGTCACAATGAGCAGTTCTTC

len: 14
j_gene: TRBJ2-5
v_gene: TRBV10-3
abundance: .
d_gene: .
CDR3aa: CAISESDLQETQYF
CDR3nt: TGTGCCATCAGTGAGTCAGACTTACAAGAGACCCAGTACTTC

len: 15
j_gene: TRBJ1-6
v_gene: TRBV15
abundance: .
d_gene: TRBD1
CDR3aa: CATSRDGTDNSPLHF
CDR3nt: TGTGCCACCAGCAGAGATGGGACAGATAATTCACCCCTCCACTTT

len: 15
j_gene: TRBJ2-7
v_gene: TRBV20-1
abundance: .
d_gene: TRBD2
CDR3aa: CSAEGTSGGTYEQYF
CDR3nt: TGCAGTGCAGAAGGGACTAGCGGGGGAACCTACGAGCAGTACTTC

len: 12
j_gene: TRBJ2-1
v_gene: TRBV2
abundance: .
d_gene: .
CDR3aa: CARKNKNNEQFF
CDR3nt: TGTGCCAGGAAAAACAAGAACAATGAGCAGTTCTTC

len: 14
j_gene: TRBJ1-5
v_gene: TRBV30
abundance: .
d_gene: .
CDR3aa: CAWSIGAGDQPQHF
CDR3nt: TGTGCCTGGAGTATCGGGGCGGGGGATCAGCCCCAGCATTTT

len: 13
j_gene: TRBJ2-3
v_gene: TRBV20-1
abundance: .
d_gene: .
CDR3aa: CSARSALTDTQYF
CDR3nt: TGCAGTGCTAGATCGGCCCTCACAGATACGCAGTATTTT

len: 13
j_gene: TRBJ1-6
v_gene: TRBV29-1
abundance: .
d_gene: TRBD1
CDR3aa: CSVAGGLNSPLHF
CDR3nt: TGCAGCGTTGCAGGGGGCCTTAATTCACCCCTCCACTTT

len: 17
j_gene: TRBJ1-1
v_gene: TRBV7-9
abundance: once
d_gene: TRBD1
CDR3aa: CASSLAARDRGDTEAFF
CDR3nt: TGTGCCAGCAGCTTAGCGGCCCGGGACAGAGGAGACACTGAAGCTTTCTTT

len: 13
j_gene: TRBJ1-1
v_gene: TRBV20-1
abundance: .
d_gene: .
CDR3aa: CSAWGQVNTEAFF
CDR3nt: TGCAGTGCTTGGGGGCAGGTGAACACTGAAGCTTTCTTT

len: 15
j_gene: TRBJ2-4
v_gene: TRBV7-9
abundance: .
d_gene: .
CDR3aa: CANQLLESAKNIQYF
CDR3nt: TGTGCCAACCAGCTTCTGGAGTCTGCCAAAAACATTCAGTACTTC

len: 11
j_gene: TRBJ1-1
v_gene: TRBV18
abundance: once
d_gene: .
CDR3aa: CATCENTEAFF
CDR3nt: TGTGCCACCTGCGAGAACACTGAAGCTTTCTTT

len: 12
j_gene: TRBJ1-1
v_gene: TRBV30
abundance: .
d_gene: TRBD1
CDR3aa: CAWNTGTGEAFF
CDR3nt: TGTGCCTGGAACACCGGGACAGGTGAAGCTTTCTTT

len: 15
j_gene: TRBJ1-2
v_gene: TRBV20-1
abundance: .
d_gene: .
CDR3aa: CSALRPKRQAYGYTF
CDR3nt: TGCAGTGCTCTCCGCCCGAAACGACAGGCTTATGGCTACACCTTC

len: 16
j_gene: TRBJ1-1
v_gene: TRBV29-1
abundance: .
d_gene: TRBD1
CDR3aa: CSAIIVAGQGAGEAFF
CDR3nt: TGCAGCGCTATAATAGTGGCGGGACAGGGGGCCGGTGAAGCTTTCTTT

len: 14
j_gene: TRBJ1-6
v_gene: TRBV18
abundance: .
d_gene: .
CDR3aa: CASSPPSGNSPLHF
CDR3nt: TGTGCCAGCTCACCACCTAGCGGTAATTCACCCCTCCACTTT

len: 11
j_gene: TRBJ1-2
v_gene: TRBV29-1
abundance: .
d_gene: TRBD1
CDR3aa: CSGRTGYGYTF
CDR3nt: TGCAGCGGGAGGACAGGCTATGGCTACACCTTC

len: 16
j_gene: TRBJ2-6
v_gene: TRBV4-3
abundance: .
d_gene: TRBD2
CDR3aa: CASSQAGGSGANVLTF
CDR3nt: TGCGCCAGCAGCCAAGCGGGGGGTTCTGGGGCCAACGTCCTGACTTTC

len: 13
j_gene: TRBJ2-7
v_gene: TRBV24-1
abundance: once
d_gene: TRBD1
CDR3aa: CATSDADRHEQYF
CDR3nt: TGTGCCACCAGTGATGCGGACAGGCACGAGCAGTACTTC